This entry concerns a single T cell receptor beta chain. What it binds is not known. The sample comes from a study of T cell repertoires in aging, cancer and after chemotherapy. Multiplex touch-down PCR with TRB-A/B primers amplified rearranged V-D-J TRB sequences. TCRdb itself ran the multiplex PCR reads through MiXCR, one entry per CDR3 protein. Among 5,000 to 7,500 distinct CDR3 sequences listed, approximately 31% were seen once. This CDR3 is 14 amino acids long. Per the germline V gene, CDR1 is DFQATT and CDR2 is SNEGSKA (reference sequence). Trimming removed 7 bases from V and 8 bases from J; junction bases left unmatched: 14. Study findings and constraints: Age-matched healthy donors had significantly more diverse, less clonal blood TCR repertoires than untreated cancer patients.

The template was genomic DNA from peripheral blood, not RNA. This receptor was taken from a human donor with a blood cancer. Input material: blood. The rearrangement joins TRBV20-1 to TRBJ2-3, with 8 bases matching TRBD2. The CDR3 DNA is TGCAGTGTTCCACCCGGGGGGGGAGGAGGTACGCAGTATTTT. As protein: CSVPPGGGGGTQYF.